The 21 T cell receptor beta chains reported below all come from one sample, sequenced in a study of OX40 agonist ivuxolimab in advanced cancers. Libraries were built with the immunoSEQ multiplex PCR assay. The table comes from immuneACCESS by way of TCRdb, which keeps in-frame sequences with V and J called. Part of the clones is missing from these tables; in studies checked, under half for an unresolved V gene and the rest for unknown reasons. The sample table contains more than 35,000 clones; only one count was recorded for under 85% of them. The top ten hold around 18% of the sample. The sample in question was CD4+ or CD8+ T cells sorted from blood, obtained in a trial of the OX40 agonist ivuxolimab. These receptors all come from an adult with an advanced solid tumor such as melanoma, head and neck, liver or kidney cancer.

This clone was detected a few times. Here the CDR3 DNA reads TGTGCCAGCAGCGACCCCGCCGGGGAGCTGTTTTTT. Its translation is CASSDPAGELFF. V and J are TRBV9 and TRBJ2-2, with D unclear. The germline gives CDR1 SGDLS, CDR2 YYNGEE. V was pared by 3 bases and J by 6 bases, with 6 bases between. The length of the CDR3 is 12 residues.

As regards this clone: This specimen includes other DNA sequences encoding the same CDR3. The gene calls are TRBV4-3 and TRBJ2-7; 7 bases line up with TRBD2. Germline V gene lookup returns CDR1 LGHNA and CDR2 YSLEER. The CDR3 has 16 residues. The J segment lost 3 bases and the V segment lost 0 bases, leaving 8 bases of the junction unmatched. The CDR3 DNA sequence: TGCGCCAGCAGCCAAGAACGGATCTCTAGCGGCTACGAGCAGTACTTC. Its translation is CASSQERISSGYEQYF.

The sample holds a few counts of this clone. The chain couples TRBV6-6 to TRBJ1-2; D is ambiguous. CDR3 length equals 13 residues. In germline, CDR1 is MNHNY, CDR2 SVGAGI (reference sequence). V was clipped by 2 bases and J by 8 bases, with 12 bases between them. CDR3 amino acids: CASSYGVAEGYTF. CDR3 nucleotide sequence: TGTGCCAGCAGTTACGGGGTAGCTGAAGGCTACACCTTC.

This clone was seen only once. The chain recombines TRBV11-2 with TRBJ2-5; D unclear. This CDR3 contains 14 residues. CDR1 and CDR2 from the germline V gene are SGHAT and FQNNGV. Trimming pared 1 base from V and 1 base from J, leaving 7 bases between. The chain's CDR3 is CASSLVRLQETQYF. The CDR3, as DNA: TGTGCCAGCAGCTTAGTCAGGCTCCAAGAGACCCAGTACTTC.

DNA of the CDR3: TGTGCCAGCAGTGTTAAGCGTGGTCCGTGGGAGCAGTACTTC. This translates into CASSVKRGPWEQYF. The J gene is TRBJ2-7, the V gene TRBV2; D is ambiguous. Trimming removed 4 bases at V and 7 bases at J, with 17 bases between. Germline V gene sequence: CDR1 SNHLY, CDR2 FYNNEI. The CDR3 covers 14 residues. The full variable domain, rest sourced from reference TRBV2 and TRBJ2-7, is EPEVTQTPSHQVTQMGQEVILRCVPISNHLYFYWYRQILGQKVEFLVSFYNNEISEKSEIFDDQFSVERPDGSNFTLKIRSTKLEDSAMYFCASSVKRGPWEQYFGPGTRLTVT.

This chain connects TRBV10-1 to TRBJ2-2; 9 bases map to TRBD1. With 3 bases clipped from V and 5 bases from J, the junction kept 10 bases outside the gene matches. Per germline, CDR1 WNHNN and CDR2 SYGVQD (reference sequence). The length of the CDR3 is 17 residues. Here the CDR3 DNA reads TGCGCCAGCAGTGATTCGGGGACAGGGAAGATTACCGGGGAGCTGTTTTTT. It encodes CASSDSGTGKITGELFF.

The V and J genes are TRBV6-5 and TRBJ2-5; tentative D call: TRBD1 (6 bases). V lost 6 bases to trimming and J lost 5 bases, with 19 bases between them. The CDR3 extends over 15 amino acids. Germline CDR1 is MNHEY and CDR2 is SVGAGI. This CDR3 reads CASSPGTSFRETQYF. The CDR3 region has the DNA TGTGCCAGCAGCCCCGGGACAAGCTTTCGTGAGACCCAGTACTTC.

This rearrangement joins TRBV11-3 to TRBJ2-5; perhaps TRBD1 as D (5 bases). Germline V gene lookup returns CDR1 SGHNT and CDR2 YENEEA. The germline V and J ends were trimmed by 3 bases and 2 bases, with 16 bases remaining between them. The CDR3 extends over 16 amino acids. The CDR3 bases are TGTGCCAGCAGCTTTAGGTCCAGGGAACTTCAAGAGACCCAGTACTTC. This codes for CASSFRSRELQETQYF. The full variable domain, in which reference TRBV11-3 and TRBJ2-5 provide the parts outside the CDR3, is EAGVVQSPRYKIIEKKQPVAFWCNPISGHNTLYWYLQNLGQGPELLIRYENEEAVDDSQLPKDRFSAERLKGVDSTLKIQPAELGDSAVYLCASSFRSRELQETQYFGPGTRLLVL.

This chain joins TRBV7-8 and TRBJ1-2, with no clear D. The CDR3 extends over 12 amino acids. V was cut by 5 bases and J by 0 bases, with 4 bases left in between. In germline, CDR1 is SGHVS, CDR2 FQNEAQ. CDR3 nucleotide sequence: TGTGCCAGCAGCCCGGCTAACTATGGCTACACCTTC. It codes for CASSPANYGYTF.

The chain combines TRBV9 with TRBJ1-1; 7 positions match TRBD1. This CDR3 comprises 13 residues. Looked up from germline, CDR1 is SGDLS and CDR2 is YYNGEE. J was trimmed by 4 bases and V by 3 bases; bases with no gene match: 3. CDR3 region: CASSETGSTEAFF. Written as DNA, the CDR3 is TGTGCCAGCAGCGAGACAGGGTCCACTGAAGCTTTCTTT.

The chain employs TRBV4-1 and TRBJ1-2, with D uncertain. The CDR3 totals 15 residues. V lost 0 bases and J lost 0, with 8 bases in between. Germline V gene data show CDR1 as MGHRA and CDR2 as YSYEKL. CDR3 nucleotides: TGCGCCAGCAGCCAAGACCGGAATACTAACTATGGCTACACCTTC. It codes for CASSQDRNTNYGYTF.

This rearrangement joins TRBV5-6 to TRBJ2-1, with D perhaps matching TRBD1 (5 bases). The V gene's germline CDR1 is SGHDT and CDR2 YYEEEE. The CDR3 contains 12 residues. V was clipped by 4 bases and J by 9 bases, with 11 bases between them. The CDR3 protein is CASSQGEGEQFF. The CDR3 region has the DNA TGTGCCAGCAGCCAAGGGGAAGGTGAGCAGTTCTTC. The whole variable domain, filled in from reference TRBV5-6 and TRBJ2-1, reads DAGVTQSPTHLIKTRGQQVTLRCSPKSGHDTVSWYQQALGQGPQFIFQYYEEEERQRGNFPDRFSGHQFPNYSSELNVNALLLGDSALYLCASSQGEGEQFFGPGTRLTVL.

This chain uses TRBV5-6 with TRBJ2-7; 7 nucleotides match TRBD1. V was clipped by 4 bases and J by 4 bases; unmatched bases: 11. Germline values: CDR1 SGHDT, CDR2 YYEEEE. The CDR3 is 15 residues long. The CDR3 nucleotides read TGTGCCAGCAGCGCCGGGACAGCTCTGACTTACGAGCAGTACTTC. Translated, it gives CASSAGTALTYEQYF.

This chain uses TRBV6-5 with TRBJ1-2; a possible D gene is TRBD1 (5 bases). V lost 8 bases to trimming and J lost 1 base, with 11 bases between them. The germline V gene encodes CDR1 MNHEY and CDR2 SVGAGI. The CDR3 loop spans 13 amino acids. CDR3 region: CASRPGGNYGYTF. The CDR3 DNA reads as TGTGCCAGCCGACCCGGGGGTAACTATGGCTACACCTTC.

V is TRBV18 and J is TRBJ2-5; a weak D match, TRBD2 (6 bases). V dropped 2 bases and J dropped 5 bases, with 9 bases sitting between them. The germline V gene encodes CDR1 KGHSH and CDR2 LQKENI. The CDR3 spans 13 residues. The CDR3 sequence is CASSPGGWETQYF. CDR3 in DNA: TGTGCCAGCTCACCAGGAGGGTGGGAGACCCAGTACTTC. The full variable domain, rest sourced from reference TRBV18 and TRBJ2-5, is NAGVMQNPRHLVRRRGQEARLRCSPMKGHSHVYWYRQLPEEGLKFMVYLQKENIIDESGMPKERFSAEFPKEGPSILRIQQVVRGDSAAYFCASSPGGWETQYFGPGTRLLVL.

This clone has a single count. The chain is built from TRBV7-9 and TRBJ2-2; 7 bases are a match to TRBD1. Germline values: CDR1 SEHNR, CDR2 FQNEAQ (reference sequence). CDR3 length equals 15 residues. Losses at the gene ends were 1 base for V and 5 bases for J; bases not matched to a gene: 4. DNA for the CDR3: TGTGCCAGCAGCTTAGGACAGGGAAGGACCGGGGAGCTGTTTTTT. The encoded protein is CASSLGQGRTGELFF.

V usage is TRBV15 and J usage is TRBJ1-1; no firm D call. Per the germline V gene, CDR1 is LNHNV and CDR2 is YYDKDF (reference sequence). V lost 5 bases to trimming and J lost 4 bases, with 14 bases between them. The length of the CDR3 is 14 residues. The CDR3 nucleotides are TGTGCCACCAGCTGGCCCGGGGTCGGCACTGAAGCTTTCTTT. Translating it yields CATSWPGVGTEAFF.

This clone has a handful of counts. The chain links TRBV5-1 to TRBJ2-5; D possibly corresponds to TRBD2 (6 bases). The V gene lost 1 base and the J gene lost 5 bases, with 12 bases spanning the gap. The CDR3 runs to 14 residues. From germline, CDR1 is SGHRS and CDR2 YFSETQ. The CDR3 DNA reads TGCGCCAGCAGCTTGTTCTGGAGGGGCGAGACCCAGTACTTC. Translated: CASSLFWRGETQYF.

By its share, this clone is medium-sized. The genes are TRBV28 and TRBJ1-1; D perhaps matches TRBD1 (6 bases). Per the germline V gene, CDR1 is MDHEN and CDR2 is SYDVKM. The CDR3 extends over 13 amino acids. Trimming left V 6 bases short and J 4 bases short, with 12 bases between. CDR3 nucleotide sequence: TGTGCCAGCAGGACACAGGGTACCACTGAAGCTTTCTTT. Translation gives CASRTQGTTEAFF.

The gene calls are TRBV20-1 and TRBJ1-2; unclear D gene. The CDR3 is 9 amino acids. The V end lost 5 bases, the J end lost 11 bases, and 9 bases lay between the germline ends. CDR1 is DFQATT, CDR2 SNEGSKA, per germline (reference sequence). The CDR3 sequence is CSADPLYTF. CDR3 sequence (DNA): TGCAGTGCTGACCCTTTGTACACCTTC.

V gene TRBV7-9 combines with J gene TRBJ1-6, with D possibly matching TRBD1 (5 bases). The CDR3 spans 15 residues. Germline assignment: CDR1 SEHNR and CDR2 FQNEAQ (reference sequence). Trimming left V 5 bases short and J 10 bases short, with 18 bases between. CDR3 region: CASSRSNKGTSPLHF. CDR3 sequence (DNA): TGTGCCAGCAGCCGAAGCAACAAGGGGACGTCACCCCTCCACTTT.